A selection of T cell receptor beta chains follows, all from one sample in a study of lymphopenia after photon versus proton radiotherapy. Repertoires were generated with immunoSEQ multiplex PCR, while TCRdb's copy carries only in-frame clones and drops some. The sample lists about 39,000 clones; around nine tenths were seen once. This specimen was peripheral blood, taken from a patient treated with photon-based radiotherapy. Every receptor here comes from a man in his 60s with cholangiocarcinoma. Both conserved end residues are trimmed from each CDR3.

V: TRBV28; CDR3: ASSPPGSLETEAF
V: TRBV7-8; CDR3: ASSPRVAGYGTDTQY
V: TRBV19; CDR3: ASSIGQSSYNEQF
V: TRBV5-6; CDR3: ASARQGLNSPLH
V: TRBV7-6; CDR3: ASSPLGPTNEKLF
V: TRBV10-3; CDR3: AISRGQGISTNEKLF
V: TRBV7-7; CDR3: ASRPGQGGFSGNQPQH
V: TRBV6-5; CDR3: AAGPDYSNTGELF
V: TRBV14; CDR3: ASSQGARDTQY
V: TRBV9; CDR3: ASSDGTGNTEAF
V: TRBV10-3; CDR3: AISESTGLAYEQY
V: TRBV14; CDR3: ASSQHPSRRLNEQY
V: TRBV5-6; CDR3: ASSSGQYGYT
V: TRBV10-3; CDR3: AISEFQGAEGYT
V: TRBV6-5; CDR3: ASSYSGGSYEQY
V: TRBV2; CDR3: ASSVETTEAF
V: TRBV15; CDR3: ATSFGLTGSQETQY
V: TRBV28; CDR3: ASSFGPAQETQY
V: TRBV20-1; CDR3: SARGDAGYT
V: TRBV9; CDR3: ASSVTSGGAFGANVLT
V: TRBV5-4; CDR3: ASSLPMNGQETQY
V: TRBV28; CDR3: ASSSLLLLAGTYNEQF
V: TRBV14; CDR3: ASSQDRRGGYT
V: TRBV5-4; CDR3: ASSFGSTANNEQF
V: TRBV6-1; CDR3: ASSEALRLAIEQF
V: TRBV11-2; CDR3: ASSKRTSGGLTQY
V: TRBV28; CDR3: ASSLQGTGTDTQY
V: TRBV28; CDR3: ASSSPQGPLEQY
V: TRBV7-2; CDR3: ASSLVVASLKLGEQF
V: TRBV5-1; CDR3: ASSFGRQGRQGAYGYT
V: TRBV5-8; CDR3: ASSGETGGINSPLH
V: TRBV7-9; CDR3: ASSRASGASTDTQY
V: TRBV2; CDR3: ASSVSSAINEQF
V: TRBV14; CDR3: ASSQAGQGNTGELF
V: TRBV29-1; CDR3: SVEDLAGGPGETQY
V: TRBV19; CDR3: ASSITGETYNEQF
V: TRBV19; CDR3: ASRPGARNEQF
V: TRBV13; CDR3: ASSLAGGTEAF
V: TRBV5-1; CDR3: ASSLSQASGNTIY
V: TRBV14; CDR3: ASSQESLVSATEAF
V: TRBV27; CDR3: ASSPRQGATYEQY
V: TRBV25-1; CDR3: ASSEPSGSGNEQF
V: TRBV6-5; CDR3: ASSHRGPGEEQF
V: TRBV6-6; CDR3: ASSYSRWQNQETQY
V: TRBV11-3; CDR3: ASSLNLVVYTQY
V: TRBV11-2; CDR3: ASSPTSGSPDEQF
V: TRBV5-1; CDR3: ASSLAPTSDYEQY
V: TRBV7-2; CDR3: ASSQTTGWNYGYT
V: TRBV7-9; CDR3: ASSLGLAEGY
V: TRBV6-6; CDR3: ATTRGGTEAF
V: TRBV6-5; CDR3: ASRATGGEPYEQY
V: TRBV28; CDR3: ASSFEGPAPWEQY
V: TRBV19; CDR3: ASSLRDPSLAGYT
V: TRBV10-1; CDR3: ASSEQRTGKTDTQY
V: TRBV6-1; CDR3: ASALTEGAGEKLF
V: TRBV6-4; CDR3: ASSDGGAGELF
V: TRBV9; CDR3: ASSAHLTDNEKLF
V: TRBV5-4; CDR3: ASSSPSSGGRDEQF
V: TRBV19; CDR3: ASHRGPWGPQH